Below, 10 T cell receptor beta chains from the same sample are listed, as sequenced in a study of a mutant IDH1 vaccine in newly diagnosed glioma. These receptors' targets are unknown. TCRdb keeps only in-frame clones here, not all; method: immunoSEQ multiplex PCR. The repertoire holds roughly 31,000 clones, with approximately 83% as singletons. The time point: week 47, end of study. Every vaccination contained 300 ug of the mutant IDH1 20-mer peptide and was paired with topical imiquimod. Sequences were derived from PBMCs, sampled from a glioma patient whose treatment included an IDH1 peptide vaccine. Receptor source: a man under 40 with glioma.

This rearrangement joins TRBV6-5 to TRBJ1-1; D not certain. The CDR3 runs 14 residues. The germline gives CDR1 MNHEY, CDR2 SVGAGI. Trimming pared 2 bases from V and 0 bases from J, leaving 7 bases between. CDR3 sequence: CASSYASLNTEAFF. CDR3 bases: TGTGCCAGCAGTTACGCGAGTTTGAACACTGAAGCTTTCTTT.

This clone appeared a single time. For the CDR3, the DNA is TGTGCCTGGGGACGGCTAAGTTCACCCCTCCACTTT. Translating gives CAWGRLSSPLHF. The gene calls are TRBV30 and TRBJ1-6; D is uncertain. Trimming removed 5 bases from V and 9 bases from J, with 11 bases in between. There are 12 residues in the CDR3. The germline CDR1 and CDR2 sequences are GTSNPN and SVGIG (reference sequence).

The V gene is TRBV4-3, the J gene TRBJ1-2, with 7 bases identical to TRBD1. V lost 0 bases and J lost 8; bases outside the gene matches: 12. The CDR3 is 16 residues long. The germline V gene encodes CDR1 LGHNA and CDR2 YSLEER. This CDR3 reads CASSQDRQGGVKGYTF. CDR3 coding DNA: TGCGCCAGCAGCCAAGACCGACAGGGAGGTGTGAAGGGCTACACCTTC.

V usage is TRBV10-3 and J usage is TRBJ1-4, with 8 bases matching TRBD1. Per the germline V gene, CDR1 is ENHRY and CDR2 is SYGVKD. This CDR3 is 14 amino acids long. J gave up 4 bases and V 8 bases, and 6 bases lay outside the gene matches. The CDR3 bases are TGTGCCATCTGGACAGGGTTTGGTAATGAAAAACTGTTTTTT. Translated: CAIWTGFGNEKLFF.

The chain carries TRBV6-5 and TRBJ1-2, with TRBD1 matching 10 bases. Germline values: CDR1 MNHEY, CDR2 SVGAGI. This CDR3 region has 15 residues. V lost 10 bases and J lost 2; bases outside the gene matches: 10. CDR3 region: CATIRQGQGNYGYTF. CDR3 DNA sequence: TGTGCCACCATCCGCCAGGGACAGGGGAACTATGGCTACACCTTC.

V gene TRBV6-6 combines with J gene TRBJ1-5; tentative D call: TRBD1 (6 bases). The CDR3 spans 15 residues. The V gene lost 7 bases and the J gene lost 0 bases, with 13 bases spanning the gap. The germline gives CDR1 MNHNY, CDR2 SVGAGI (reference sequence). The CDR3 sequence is CASTPQGYSNQPQHF. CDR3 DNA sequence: TGTGCCAGCACCCCACAGGGCTATAGCAATCAGCCCCAGCATTTT.

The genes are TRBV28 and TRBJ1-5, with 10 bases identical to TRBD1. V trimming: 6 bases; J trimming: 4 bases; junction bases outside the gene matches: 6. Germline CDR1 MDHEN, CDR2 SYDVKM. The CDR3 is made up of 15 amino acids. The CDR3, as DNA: TGTGCCAGCAGCACGACAGGGGGCGGAAATCAGCCCCAGCATTTT. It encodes CASSTTGGGNQPQHF.

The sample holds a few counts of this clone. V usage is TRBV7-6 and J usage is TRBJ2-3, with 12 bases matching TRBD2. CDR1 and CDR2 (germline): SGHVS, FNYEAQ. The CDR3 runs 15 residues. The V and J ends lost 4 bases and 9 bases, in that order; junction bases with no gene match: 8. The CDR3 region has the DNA TGTGCCAGCAGCTCTAGCGGGGGGGGTCAAGGGACGCAGTATTTT. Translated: CASSSSGGGQGTQYF.

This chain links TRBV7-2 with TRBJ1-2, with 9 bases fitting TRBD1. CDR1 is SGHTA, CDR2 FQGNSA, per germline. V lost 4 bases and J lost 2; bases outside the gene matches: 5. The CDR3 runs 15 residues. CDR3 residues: CASSSGQGSNYGYTF. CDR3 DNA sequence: TGTGCCAGCAGCTCCGGACAGGGGTCCAACTATGGCTACACCTTC.

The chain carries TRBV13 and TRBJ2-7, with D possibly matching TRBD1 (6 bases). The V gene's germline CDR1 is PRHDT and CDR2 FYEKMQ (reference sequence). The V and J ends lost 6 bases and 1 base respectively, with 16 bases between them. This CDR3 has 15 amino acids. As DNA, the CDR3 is TGTGCCAGCAGGCCTATGACAGGAGCTTCCTACGAGCAGTACTTC. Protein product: CASRPMTGASYEQYF.